This TCR beta chain was sequenced in a study of T cells in Graves' hyperthyroidism and ophthalmopathy. As for the study in general: Peripheral blood collection took place at initial diagnosis, before any treatment.

Germline loops: CDR1 KGHDR, CDR2 SFDVKD. The trim removed 4 bases at V and 0 bases at J, leaving 9 bases unmatched. CDR3 length equals 18 residues. Uncontrolled infection, other autoimmune disease, pregnancy or lactation disqualified patients from enrolment. The investigators amplified TCR beta CDR3 regions from RNA transcripts. HTBI primers were employed in a first-round RT-PCR of the TCR CDR3. TCRdb re-derived calls from the multiplex PCR reads in MiXCR, one entry per CDR3 protein. Counted here are roughly 350,000 distinct CDR3 sequences, roughly 13% occurring once; the ten biggest clones make up approximately 35%. A few counts support this clonotype.

Source material: blood. The TCR was taken from a woman aged 40 to 55 with Graves' ophthalmopathy. V gene TRBV24-1 combines with J gene TRBJ2-1, with TRBD1 matching 9 bases. The CDR3 loop is CATSEARQGGGSYNEQFF. CDR3 DNA sequence: TGTGCCACCAGTGAGGCTCGACAGGGGGGAGGCTCCTACAATGAGCAGTTCTTC.